The present entry profiles one TCR beta chain with its context. The V gene's germline CDR1 is MNHEY and CDR2 SVGAGI. The CDR3 is made up of 14 amino acids. V was pared by 0 bases and J by 6 bases, with 12 bases between. Everyone who took part was roughly 18 to 100 years old, and they came from about 23 US areas. Categorization into cohorts depended on clinical history that participants reported. Authors' processing steps: Quantification of nucleated cells was approximated via reference gene primer amplification. Data came from immunoSEQ multiplex PCR; TCRdb stores just in-frame clones and leaves some out. D and trimming come from the DNA, and the V and J calls and clone size come from that table. The profile shows almost 400,000 clones, roughly 90% of them singletons. These data originate in a study of blood T cell repertoires in COVID-19. The overall study: Sample material is recorded as cDNA or gDNA derived from T cells, B-cell-depleted T cells, or PBMCs.

The V call is TRBV6-5, the J call TRBJ2-7; a possible D gene is TRBD1 (6 bases). Sequenced: PBMCs or T cells enriched from blood (not recorded which). The source is a woman aged 30 to 39 with acute COVID-19. Here the CDR3 reads CASSYSGNRVEQYF. In DNA, the CDR3 is TGTGCCAGCAGTTACTCGGGAAACAGGGTCGAGCAGTACTTC.